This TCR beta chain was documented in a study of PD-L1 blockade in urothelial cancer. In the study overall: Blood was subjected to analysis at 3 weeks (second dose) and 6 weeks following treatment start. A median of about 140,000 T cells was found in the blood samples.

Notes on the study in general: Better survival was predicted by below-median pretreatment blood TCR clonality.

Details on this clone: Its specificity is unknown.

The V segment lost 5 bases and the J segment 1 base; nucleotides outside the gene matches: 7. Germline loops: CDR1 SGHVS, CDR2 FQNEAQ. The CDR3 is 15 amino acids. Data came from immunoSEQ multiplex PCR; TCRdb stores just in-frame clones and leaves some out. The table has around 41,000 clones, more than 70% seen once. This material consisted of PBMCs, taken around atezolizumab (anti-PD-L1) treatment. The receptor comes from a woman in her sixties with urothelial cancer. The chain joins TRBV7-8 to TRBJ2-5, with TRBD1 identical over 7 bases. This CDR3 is CASSRNRGFQETQYF. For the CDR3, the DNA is TGTGCCAGCAGCCGCAACAGGGGATTCCAAGAGACCCAGTACTTC.